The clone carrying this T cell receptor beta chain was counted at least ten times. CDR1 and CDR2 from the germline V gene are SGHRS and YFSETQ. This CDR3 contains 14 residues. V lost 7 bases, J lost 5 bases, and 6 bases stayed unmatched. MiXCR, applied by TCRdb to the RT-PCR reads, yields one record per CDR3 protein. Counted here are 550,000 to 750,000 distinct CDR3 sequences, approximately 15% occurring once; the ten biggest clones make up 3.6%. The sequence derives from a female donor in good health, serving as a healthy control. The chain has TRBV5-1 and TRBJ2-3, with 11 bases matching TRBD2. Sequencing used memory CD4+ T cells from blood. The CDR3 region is CASYSGGAEDTQYF. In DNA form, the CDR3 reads TGCGCCAGCTATAGCGGGGGGGCGGAAGATACGCAGTATTTT.